One and the same sample provided the 14 T cell receptor beta chains below, sequenced in a study of graft-versus-host responses after intestinal transplantation. Some clones are missing from TCRdb's copy, which holds only in-frame ones; the method was immunoSEQ multiplex PCR. The table has some 85,000 clones, about 90% seen once; the top ten hold more than 0.35%. For these TCRs, the target antigens are not known. Sequenced here: unstimulated CD8+ T cells sorted from spleen or lymph node cells, sampled before transplant. These receptors were obtained from a human donor who was the organ donor for an intestinal transplant.

The gene calls are TRBV9 and TRBJ2-3, with TRBD1 as a possible D gene (5 bases). The CDR3 length is 16 residues. V lost 0 bases, J lost 3 bases, and 14 bases lay in between. CDR1 SGDLS and CDR2 YYNGEE come from the germline V gene. The CDR3 DNA reads as TGTGCCAGCAGCGTAGTCCCCAGGGTGGGTACAGATACGCAGTATTTT. Protein: CASSVVPRVGTDTQYF.

The chain carries TRBV6-6 and TRBJ2-5, with TRBD2 matching over 11 bases. J gave up 2 bases and V 7 bases, and 6 bases lay outside the gene matches. Germline V lookup: CDR1 MNHNY, CDR2 SVGAGI (reference sequence). This CDR3 has 15 amino acids. CDR3 amino acids: CASNGLAGPQETQYF. The DNA of the CDR3 is TGTGCCAGCAACGGACTAGCGGGCCCACAAGAGACCCAGTACTTC.

A remark on this clone: One end of the junction varies from germline; a read error may be responsible. The V gene is TRBV30, the J gene TRBJ1-2, with D possibly matching TRBD1 (6 bases). This CDR3 is 11 amino acids long. CDR1 GTSNPN and CDR2 SVGIG come from the germline V gene (reference sequence). As DNA, the CDR3 is TGTGCCGGGAGGGGGAGCTATGGCTACACCTTC. This codes for CAGRGSYGYTF.

Points on this clone: Other DNA sequences of this sample code for an identical CDR3. The V gene is TRBV19, the J gene TRBJ1-2; 8 nucleotides line up with TRBD1. V trimming: 5 bases; J trimming: 4 bases; junction bases outside the gene matches: 6. The CDR3 runs 14 residues. Germline lookup yields CDR1 LNHDA and CDR2 SQIVND (reference sequence). CDR3 nucleotides: TGTGCCAGTAGTCCCGGGACAGGAACCTATGGCTACACCTTC. Translated, it gives CASSPGTGTYGYTF.

V and J are TRBV15 and TRBJ2-5, with 8 bases identical to TRBD2. V dropped 2 bases and J dropped 5; count of bases not matched to a gene: 4. Germline loops: CDR1 LNHNV, CDR2 YYDKDF (reference sequence). This CDR3 is built from 14 residues. The CDR3 DNA is TGTGCCACCAGCAGACACCAGCGGGGGGAGACCCAGTACTTC. This gives the protein CATSRHQRGETQYF.

The chain carries TRBV6-5 and TRBJ2-1; 10 bases are a match to TRBD2. There are 15 residues in the CDR3. The V gene's germline CDR1 is MNHEY and CDR2 SVGAGI. V shed 1 base, J shed 8 bases, and the junction held 5 bases outside the gene matches. As DNA, the CDR3 is TGTGCCAGCAGTTACTGGGCTAGCGGGGGAGATGAGCAGTTCTTC. This translates into CASSYWASGGDEQFF.

The chain recombines TRBV2 with TRBJ1-1; D is undetermined. Between the trimmed V and J ends, which lost 8 bases and 10 bases, there was a span of 17 bases. The CDR3 is made up of 12 amino acids. Germline V gene lookup returns CDR1 SNHLY and CDR2 FYNNEI. The CDR3 sequence is CASPRGALGAFF. In DNA, the CDR3 is TGTGCCAGCCCACGGGGAGCATTAGGAGCTTTCTTT. Full variable domain (remainder filled in from reference TRBV2 and TRBJ1-1): EPEVTQTPSHQVTQMGQEVILRCVPISNHLYFYWYRQILGQKVEFLVSFYNNEISEKSEIFDDQFSVERPDGSNFTLKIRSTKLEDSAMYFCASPRGALGAFFGQGTRLTVV.

This chain links TRBV4-1 with TRBJ2-7; 8 bases map to TRBD1. This CDR3 comprises 14 residues. Germline loops: CDR1 MGHRA, CDR2 YSYEKL. Losses at the gene ends were 4 bases for V and 7 bases for J; bases not matched to a gene: 9. The CDR3 region is CASSLGQGSGEQYF. CDR3 DNA: TGCGCCAGCAGCCTAGGACAGGGAAGTGGAGAGCAGTACTTC.

This chain links TRBV9 with TRBJ2-6; tentative D call: TRBD2 (7 bases). Germline CDR1 and CDR2: SGDLS and YYNGEE. The length of the CDR3 is 17 residues. V lost 7 bases, J lost 2 bases, and 19 bases lay in between. The CDR3 nucleotides read TGTGCCAGCGGAGGGGGAGGGGAGGTTCCTGGGGCCAACGTCCTGACTTTC. It codes for CASGGGGEVPGANVLTF.

This chain links TRBV4-3 with TRBJ2-5, with 11 bases aligning to TRBD2. Germline CDR1 reads LGHNA; CDR2 reads YSLEER. The CDR3 loop spans 15 amino acids. Germline trimming cut 3 bases from V and 7 bases from J; bases unmatched to any gene: 7. CDR3 in DNA: TGCGCCAGCAGCCAGTGGACTAGCGGGTCAGTGACCCAGTACTTC. Translated: CASSQWTSGSVTQYF.

This chain connects TRBV6-6 to TRBJ1-3; D possibly corresponds to TRBD1 (5 bases). Per the germline V gene, CDR1 is MNHNY and CDR2 is SVGAGI (reference sequence). V lost 6 bases and J 0 bases, leaving 12 bases between the germline ends. The CDR3 is 15 amino acids. In nucleotides, the CDR3 is TGTGCCAGCAGAACGCACAGGTACTCTGGAAACACCATATATTTT. Encoded protein: CASRTHRYSGNTIYF.

This clone was detected only once. This chain joins TRBV11-2 and TRBJ1-6, with unresolved D. Germline CDR1 is SGHAT and CDR2 is FQNNGV. The germline V and J ends were trimmed by 1 base and 9 bases, with 4 bases remaining between them. The CDR3 runs to 12 residues. The CDR3 spells CASSLGGSPLHF. In DNA form, the CDR3 reads TGTGCCAGCAGCTTAGGAGGTTCACCCCTCCACTTT. Combining the CDR3 with reference TRBV11-2 and TRBJ1-6 gives the whole variable domain EAGVAQSPRYKIIEKRQSVAFWCNPISGHATLYWYQQILGQGPKLLIQFQNNGVVDDSQLPKDRFSAERLKGVDSTLKIQPAKLEDSAVYLCASSLGGSPLHFGNGTRLTVT.

This clone was observed a single time. The chain employs TRBV15 and TRBJ2-7; TRBD2 aligns across 13 bases. The CDR3 sequence is 17 residues long. V trimming: 1 base; J trimming: 4 bases; junction bases outside the gene matches: 7. Germline CDR1 and CDR2: LNHNV and YYDKDF (reference sequence). Written as DNA, the CDR3 is TGTGCCACCAGCAGAGGGACTAGCGGGGGCCTAGGGTACGAGCAGTACTTC. It yields the protein CATSRGTSGGLGYEQYF.

In this sample, this clone turned up once. V is TRBV19 and J is TRBJ1-1; a weak D match, TRBD1 (5 bases). The length of the CDR3 is 18 residues. The germline V and J ends were trimmed by 1 base and 5 bases, with 23 bases remaining between them. Germline CDR1 is LNHDA and CDR2 is SQIVND (reference sequence). CDR3 sequence reads: CASSIGSGRAFVETEAFF. The CDR3 DNA reads TGTGCCAGTAGTATAGGTTCGGGCAGGGCCTTCGTGGAGACTGAAGCTTTCTTT. Combining the CDR3 with reference TRBV19 and TRBJ1-1 gives the whole variable domain DGGITQSPKYLFRKEGQNVTLSCEQNLNHDAMYWYRQDPGQGLRLIYYSQIVNDFQKGDIAEGYSVSREKKESFPLTVTSAQKNPTAFYLCASSIGSGRAFVETEAFFGQGTRLTVV.